This T cell receptor (beta chain) was found in a study of T cells in Graves' hyperthyroidism and ophthalmopathy. A note on this clonotype: A read error may be the cause here, since a much bigger clone is one base away. In this CDR3 the conserved last residue, phenylalanine or tryptophan, is missing, so a read error is likely.

Regions amplified from RNA transcripts were the TCR beta CDR3 regions. With the HTBI primer set, the TCR CDR3 went through a first round of RT-PCR. Each CDR3 protein gets one entry after TCRdb re-called the multiplex PCR reads with MiXCR. This sample has about 840,000 distinct CDR3 sequences, with roughly 40% found just once. The patients, who ranged from 18 to 65 in age, presented with newly diagnosed hyperthyroidism lasting under 2 months. Patients were excluded because of uncontrolled infection, other autoimmune disease, pregnancy or lactation. PBMCs were collected from an approximately 10 ml volume of fresh peripheral blood. The origin of this receptor is a man aged 18-30 years with Graves' hyperthyroidism. Specimen: blood.

The CDR3 DNA is TGCAGTGCCTCTGACAGGGGTGGCTACACCTCC. This gives the protein CSASDRGGYTS. V is TRBV20-1 and J is TRBJ1-2; 8 bases fit TRBD1. V shed 6 bases, J shed 7 bases, and the junction held 4 bases outside the gene matches. This CDR3 region has 11 residues. CDR1 and CDR2 (germline): DFQATT, SNEGSKA (reference sequence).